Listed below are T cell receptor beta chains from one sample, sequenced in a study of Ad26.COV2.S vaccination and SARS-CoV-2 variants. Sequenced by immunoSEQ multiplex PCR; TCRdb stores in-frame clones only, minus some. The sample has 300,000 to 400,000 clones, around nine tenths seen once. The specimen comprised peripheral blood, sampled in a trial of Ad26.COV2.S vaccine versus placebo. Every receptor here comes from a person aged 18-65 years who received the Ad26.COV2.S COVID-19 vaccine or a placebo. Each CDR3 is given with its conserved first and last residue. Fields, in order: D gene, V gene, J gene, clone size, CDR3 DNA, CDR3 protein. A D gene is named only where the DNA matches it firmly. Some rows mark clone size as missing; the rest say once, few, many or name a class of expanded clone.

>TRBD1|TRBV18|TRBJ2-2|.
TGTGCCAGCTCACCCGGGACAGGGCACACCGGGGAGCTGTTTTTT
CASSPGTGHTGELFF
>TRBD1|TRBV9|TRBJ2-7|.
TGTGCCAGCTCTCGGGACAGCTACGAGCAGTACTTC
CASSRDSYEQYF
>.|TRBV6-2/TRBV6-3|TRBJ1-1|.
TGTGCCAGCAGCCCGCAGGGGATTAACACTGAAGCTTTCTTT
CASSPQGINTEAFF
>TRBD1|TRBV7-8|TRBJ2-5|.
TGTGCCAGCAGCTACCCCAGGCTCATACAGGGGGCGGGGGAGACCCAGTACTTC
CASSYPRLIQGAGETQYF
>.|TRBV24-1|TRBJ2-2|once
TGTGCCACCAGTAAGCTGGGTAGAAGCGGAGGGGCCGGGGAGCTGTTTTTT
CATSKLGRSGGAGELFF
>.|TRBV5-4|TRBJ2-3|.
TGTGCCAGCAGCCCCAGGGTGTTGGGGTTTGGAGATACGCAGTATTTT
CASSPRVLGFGDTQYF
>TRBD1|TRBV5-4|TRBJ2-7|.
TGTGCCAGCAGCTCCGGGACAGAGCCTACCTACGAGCAGTACTTC
CASSSGTEPTYEQYF
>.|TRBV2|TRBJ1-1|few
TGTGCCAGCAGGACTTCAGAAGCTTTCTTT
CASRTSEAFF
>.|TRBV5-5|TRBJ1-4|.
TGTGCCAGCAGCCCCTCGACAGTAACTAATGAAAAACTGTTTTTT
CASSPSTVTNEKLFF
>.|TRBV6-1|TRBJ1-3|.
TGTGCCAGCAGTGAAGCCCCCCGGACAAGCCTCTCGATATATTTT
CASSEAPRTSLSIYF
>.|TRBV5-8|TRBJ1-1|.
TGTGCCAGCAGCCGAGACTTGAACACTGAAGCTTTCTTT
CASSRDLNTEAFF
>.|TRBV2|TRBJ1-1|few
TGTGCCAGCAGGATACGGGTGAACACTGAAGCTTTCTTT
CASRIRVNTEAFF
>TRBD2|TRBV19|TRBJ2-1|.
TGTGCCAGTAGTATATGGGGGGGCTCCTACAATGAGCAGTTCTTC
CASSIWGGSYNEQFF
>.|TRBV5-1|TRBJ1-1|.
TGCGCCAGCAGCTTGATCCTCGGGTTGAACACTGAAGCTTTCTTT
CASSLILGLNTEAFF
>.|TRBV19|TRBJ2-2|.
TGTGCCAGTAGGCTCCGGGCCTCGAACACCGGGGAGCTGTTTTTT
CASRLRASNTGELFF
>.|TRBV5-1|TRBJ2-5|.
TGCGCCAGCAGCTTATTTTCGACAGGAGGGCGGCGGGAGACCCAGTACTTC
CASSLFSTGGRRETQYF